The present entry profiles one T cell receptor beta chain with its context. Its antigen is as yet unknown. The sample is drawn from a study of OX40 agonist ivuxolimab in advanced cancers. Whole-study context: Patients received intravenous ivuxolimab every 2 weeks at 0.01 to 10 mg/kg. At roughly 83% male, the cohort had a mean age of around 56 years, ranging from 23 to 79.

The protocol was immunoSEQ multiplex PCR, while the TCRdb copy is restricted to in-frame clones and leaves out a portion. The repertoire holds fewer than 85,000 clones, with approximately 90% as singletons. Study findings and constraints: Expanded clones tended on average to be more numerous among CD8+ T cells than CD4+.

V dropped 3 bases and J dropped 6 bases, with 11 bases sitting between them. The length of the CDR3 is 13 residues. Germline loops: CDR1 GTSNPN, CDR2 SVGIG (reference sequence). This sequence originates from an adult with an advanced solid tumor such as melanoma, head and neck, liver or kidney cancer. V usage is TRBV30 and J usage is TRBJ2-2; no clear D. The material sequenced was CD4+ or CD8+ T cells sorted from blood, taken in a trial of the OX40 agonist ivuxolimab. The CDR3 sequence: CAWRFMASGELFF. Written as DNA, the CDR3 is TGTGCCTGGAGGTTTATGGCGTCCGGGGAGCTGTTTTTT.